The 18 T cell receptor beta chains in this list originate from one sample, sequenced in a study of blood T cell repertoires in COVID-19. Clones were sequenced by immunoSEQ multiplex PCR, and TCRdb holds only the in-frame ones, with some missing. The sample holds 150,000 to 250,000 clones, around 81% seen once. Sequencing was carried out using PBMCs or T cells enriched from blood (not recorded which). The receptors stem from a man aged 40-50 years who had recovered from COVID-19.

The V and J genes are TRBV2 and TRBJ2-1; 10 nucleotides agree with TRBD2. V shed 6 bases, J shed 1 base, and the junction held 3 bases outside the gene matches. CDR1 and CDR2 (germline): SNHLY, FYNNEI. The CDR3 runs 15 residues. This chain's CDR3 is CASRASGGSYNEQFF. CDR3 nucleotides: TGTGCCAGCAGGGCTAGCGGGGGTTCCTACAATGAGCAGTTCTTC.

The V gene is TRBV28, the J gene TRBJ1-1; no firm D call. V gave up 4 bases and J gave up 10 bases, with 10 bases separating them. Per germline, CDR1 MDHEN and CDR2 SYDVKM. The CDR3 runs 11 residues. The chain's CDR3 is CASSSREGAFF. DNA for the CDR3: TGTGCCAGCAGTTCAAGGGAGGGAGCTTTCTTT.

The chain uses TRBV2 and TRBJ1-2, with 9 bases that match TRBD1. Germline-derived CDR1 and CDR2 are SNHLY and FYNNEI. The CDR3 covers 14 residues. J gave up 2 bases and V 6 bases, and 4 bases lay outside the gene matches. The chain's CDR3 is CASSRDRVNYGYTF. CDR3 DNA sequence: TGTGCCAGCAGCCGGGACAGGGTGAACTATGGCTACACCTTC. Together with reference TRBV2 and TRBJ1-2, the CDR3 gives the full variable domain: EPEVTQTPSHQVTQMGQEVILRCVPISNHLYFYWYRQILGQKVEFLVSFYNNEISEKSEIFDDQFSVERPDGSNFTLKIRSTKLEDSAMYFCASSRDRVNYGYTFGSGTRLTVV.

This clone has just one count. The chain recombines TRBV10-1 with TRBJ2-5; D unresolved. Germline loops: CDR1 WNHNN, CDR2 SYGVQD (reference sequence). This CDR3 has 14 residues. V lost 4 bases, J lost 2 bases, and 11 bases lay in between. The CDR3 protein is CASSVLQNQETQYF. CDR3 DNA sequence: TGCGCCAGCAGTGTTCTACAGAATCAAGAGACCCAGTACTTC.

This chain uses TRBV5-8 with TRBJ1-1; a possible D gene is TRBD1 (5 bases). This CDR3 is built from 16 residues. Germline V CDR1 and CDR2: SGHTS, YDEGEE. The V end lost 5 bases, the J end lost 2 bases, and 19 bases lay between the germline ends. The CDR3 DNA reads TGTGCCAGCAGAGAACGACAGTCAAGGGCTAACACTGAAGCTTTCTTT. It translates to CASRERQSRANTEAFF. Combining the CDR3 with reference TRBV5-8 and TRBJ1-1 gives the whole variable domain EAGVTQSPTHLIKTRGQQATLRCSPISGHTSVYWYQQALGLGLQFLLWYDEGEERNRGNFPPRFSGRQFPNYSSELNVNALELEDSALYLCASRERQSRANTEAFFGQGTRLTVV.

The rearrangement links TRBV4-1 to TRBJ1-2; 7 nucleotides line up with TRBD1. Germline lookup yields CDR1 MGHRA and CDR2 YSYEKL. The J segment lost 8 bases and the V segment lost 5 bases, leaving 8 bases of the junction unmatched. This CDR3 is built from 13 residues. CDR3 nucleotide sequence: TGCGCCAGCAGCTCCGACAGGGCCGGGGGCTACACCTTC. As protein: CASSSDRAGGYTF.

About this clone: Other nucleotide sequences from this sample produce the same CDR3. The rearrangement joins TRBV18 to TRBJ1-1; the D gene is possibly TRBD1 (6 bases). Per germline, CDR1 KGHSH and CDR2 LQKENI. There are 14 residues in the CDR3. V lost 3 bases to trimming and J lost 2 bases, with 10 bases between them. CDR3 region: CASSPQQGNTEAFF. The CDR3 region has the DNA TGTGCCAGCTCACCTCAACAGGGAAACACTGAAGCTTTCTTT.

The CDR3 here is CASRTGSVQETQYF. CDR3 nucleotide sequence: TGCGCCAGCAGGACAGGGAGTGTCCAAGAGACCCAGTACTTC. The V call is TRBV5-1, the J call TRBJ2-5; 7 bases fit TRBD1. The ends lost 5 bases at V and 1 base at J; junction bases unmatched: 5. The CDR3 extends over 14 amino acids. CDR1 SGHRS and CDR2 YFSETQ come from the germline V gene. The variable domain in full, completed from reference TRBV5-1 and TRBJ2-5, reads KAGVTQTPRYLIKTRGQQVTLSCSPISGHRSVSWYQQTPGQGLQFLFEYFSETQRNKGNFPGRFSGRQFSNSRSEMNVSTLELGDSALYLCASRTGSVQETQYFGPGTRLLVL.

The CDR3 region has the DNA TGTGCCAGAAGCTTATGCGGGACTAGCGGGGGGGAGAGCGGAACAGATACGCAGTATTTT. Amino acid sequence: CARSLCGTSGGESGTDTQYF. The genes are TRBV5-3 and TRBJ2-3; TRBD2 matches at 16 bases. TRBV5-3 is an ORF; its function is uncertain. This CDR3 comprises 20 residues. V lost 2 bases to trimming and J lost 3 bases; unmatched junction nucleotides: 12.

This clone was detected only once. This chain uses TRBV6-5 with TRBJ1-2; D is possibly TRBD1 (5 bases). The CDR3 spans 12 residues. Germline V lookup: CDR1 MNHEY, CDR2 SVGAGI. Trimming removed 4 bases at V and 5 bases at J, with 8 bases between. As DNA, the CDR3 is TGTGCCAGCAGTTCCGACAGTTATGGCTACACCTTC. Amino acids: CASSSDSYGYTF.

The chain has TRBV4-2 and TRBJ1-2, with D possibly matching TRBD1 (5 bases). Looked up from germline, CDR1 is LGHNA and CDR2 is YNFKEQ. The CDR3 sequence is 14 residues long. Trimming took off 0 bases at V and 4 bases at J, with 9 bases between the two ends. CDR3 region: CASSQEGRAYGYTF. The CDR3, as DNA: TGTGCCAGCAGCCAAGAGGGCAGGGCCTATGGCTACACCTTC.

The chain recombines TRBV25-1 with TRBJ1-3; D is unclear. The V end was cut by 2 bases, the J end by 4 bases, with 6 bases between. This CDR3 contains 13 residues. Per the germline V gene, CDR1 is MGHDK and CDR2 is SYGVNS. CDR3 coding DNA: TGTGCCAGCAGTGAAGGGAGGGGAAACACCATATATTTT. Translating gives CASSEGRGNTIYF. Supplemented by reference TRBV25-1 and TRBJ1-3, the full variable domain reads EADIYQTPRYLVIGTGKKITLECSQTMGHDKMYWYQQDPGMELHLIHYSYGVNSTEKGDLSSESTVSRIRTEHFPLTLESARPSHTSQYLCASSEGRGNTIYFGEGSWLTVV.

This chain uses TRBV30 with TRBJ2-1; 9 nucleotides match TRBD2. Germline CDR1 reads GTSNPN; CDR2 reads SVGIG (reference sequence). The CDR3 is made up of 14 amino acids. The J segment lost 10 bases and the V segment lost 2 bases, leaving 9 bases of the junction unmatched. CDR3 amino acids: CAWSSGTSFQEQFF. The CDR3 DNA reads as TGTGCCTGGAGTTCCGGGACTAGCTTTCAGGAGCAGTTCTTC.

The chain employs TRBV2 and TRBJ2-6; D is possibly TRBD2 (6 bases). Germline assignment: CDR1 SNHLY and CDR2 FYNNEI. Trimming left V 5 bases short and J 0 bases short, with 11 bases between. This CDR3 is built from 16 residues. DNA for the CDR3: TGTGCCAGCAGTTTGGAGGGTCGCTCTGGGGCCAACGTCCTGACTTTC. Encoded protein: CASSLEGRSGANVLTF.

The chain joins TRBV7-2 to TRBJ2-1, with D possibly being TRBD2 (5 bases). The germline CDR1 and CDR2 sequences are SGHTA and FQGNSA. V lost 1 base and J lost 7, with 14 bases in between. The CDR3 loop spans 15 amino acids. CDR3 protein: CASSLGVYTGNEQFF. CDR3 sequence (DNA): TGTGCCAGCAGCTTAGGAGTGTATACGGGAAATGAGCAGTTCTTC.

The chain is built from TRBV12-3 or TRBV12-4 and TRBJ1-2, with 7 bases aligning to TRBD1. Trimming cost V 6 bases and J 8 bases; bases outside gene matches: 9. This CDR3 is 13 amino acids long. The CDR3 DNA reads TGTGCCAGCAGGAGACAGGGTTTGGGAGGCTACACCTTC. Translation: CASRRQGLGGYTF.

V and J are TRBV2 and TRBJ1-5; no clear D gene. Trimming took off 1 base at V and 0 bases at J, with 4 bases between the two ends. The CDR3 contains 14 residues. Germline V gene data show CDR1 as SNHLY and CDR2 as FYNNEI. Here the CDR3 DNA reads TGTGCCAGCAGTGAAGTTTATAGCAATCAGCCCCAGCATTTT. Protein: CASSEVYSNQPQHF. Drawing the rest from reference TRBV2 and TRBJ1-5, the complete variable domain is EPEVTQTPSHQVTQMGQEVILRCVPISNHLYFYWYRQILGQKVEFLVSFYNNEISEKSEIFDDQFSVERPDGSNFTLKIRSTKLEDSAMYFCASSEVYSNQPQHFGDGTRLSIL.

This clone was found once. The rearrangement joins TRBV30 to TRBJ1-4; 9 nucleotides align to TRBD1. The V and J ends lost 5 bases and 5 bases, in that order; junction bases with no gene match: 3. CDR1 GTSNPN and CDR2 SVGIG come from the germline V gene (reference sequence). The CDR3 spans 13 residues. The CDR3 DNA follows: TGTGCCTGGGCGGGGACAGGGAATGAAAAACTGTTTTTT. Its protein is CAWAGTGNEKLFF.